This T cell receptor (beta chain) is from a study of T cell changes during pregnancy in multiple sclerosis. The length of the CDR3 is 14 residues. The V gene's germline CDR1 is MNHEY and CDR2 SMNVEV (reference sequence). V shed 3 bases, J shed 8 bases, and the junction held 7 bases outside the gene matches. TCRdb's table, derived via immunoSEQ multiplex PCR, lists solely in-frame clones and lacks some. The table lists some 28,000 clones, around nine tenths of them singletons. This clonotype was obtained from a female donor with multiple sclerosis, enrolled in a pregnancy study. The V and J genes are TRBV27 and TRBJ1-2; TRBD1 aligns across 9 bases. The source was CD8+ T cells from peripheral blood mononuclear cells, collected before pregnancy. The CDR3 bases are TGTGCCAGCAGTTTTTCCGGGACAGGGTACGGCTACACCTTC. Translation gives CASSFSGTGYGYTF.